This T cell receptor beta chain was sequenced during a study of blood T cell repertoires in COVID-19. Looked up from germline, CDR1 is LGHNT and CDR2 is FRNRAP. The V gene end was trimmed by 1 base and the J gene end by 0 bases; junction bases not matched to a gene: 0. The length of the CDR3 is 15 residues. Sequencing was performed with immunoSEQ multiplex PCR; in TCRdb, only in-frame clones are kept and a portion is missing. This sample yields a few hundred thousand clones, of which over 80% are seen a single time; 0.95% to 1.5% belongs to the top ten. The sample taken for sequencing was peripheral blood. The rearrangement uses TRBV12-5 and TRBJ1-3, with 7 positions matching TRBD1. The receptor was isolated from a woman aged 25 to 39 with COVID-19, enrolled during active disease. In DNA form, the CDR3 reads TGTGCTAGTGGTTTGGGGGACAGCTCTGGAAACACCATATATTTT. Protein product: CASGLGDSSGNTIYF.